This T cell receptor beta chain was documented in a study of CXCR3-negative and CXCR3-positive naive CD8 T cells. The CDR3 loop spans 13 amino acids. Germline CDR1 LNHDA, CDR2 SQIVND (reference sequence). As to this clonotype: Its specificity is unknown.

General observations from the study: CXCR3-negative naive cells had less hydrophobic TRB CDR3s than did CXCR3-positive naive cells.

In triplicate, each CD8+ T cell subset was sorted at 300,000 to 350,000 cells per replicate. The libraries of TRB cDNA were prepared using 5' RACE with UMI labels. TCRdb processed the 5' RACE reads again and assigns one entry to each CDR3 protein, with no DNA. The sample totals more than 80,000 distinct CDR3 sequences. The V gene is TRBV19, the J gene TRBJ1-1. The sample comprised naive CXCR3+ CD8+ T cells from blood. Subset defined: CD45RO-CCR7+CD27+CD95- naive CD8+ T cells expressing CXCR3 (TNR3+). This TCR was sampled from a human donor in good health. Some clones in this sample may be carry-over from other donors' samples. CDR3 in amino acids: CASSETMNTEAFF.